These 6 T cell receptor beta chains were sequenced from one sample in a study of sequential checkpoint blockade in melanoma. As for treatment: randomized to nivolumab then ipilimumab (arm A) or the reverse (arm B). The assay was immunoSEQ multiplex PCR, and TCRdb's table has in-frame clones only and misses some. The data hold approximately 13,000 clones, with less than 35% observed a single time. The input for sequencing was tumor tissue (inferred from file names), taken from a patient given nivolumab and ipilimumab in sequence. The source is a human donor with melanoma.

The V call is TRBV5-1, the J call TRBJ2-1, with 9 positions matching TRBD1. The trim removed 3 bases at V and 4 bases at J, leaving 8 bases unmatched. Germline V CDR1 and CDR2: SGHRS, YFSETQ. This CDR3 spans 16 amino acids. The CDR3 region has the DNA TGCGCCAGCAGCTATCATTGGACAGGGGTTTACAATGAGCAGTTCTTC. This gives the protein CASSYHWTGVYNEQFF.

The table lists this clone with a few counts. This chain joins TRBV18 and TRBJ1-1; no reliable D call. The CDR3 totals 17 residues. Between the trimmed V and J ends, which lost 3 bases and 1 base, there was a span of 18 bases. The V gene's germline CDR1 is KGHSH and CDR2 LQKENI. CDR3 bases: TGTGCCAGCTCACCGGGGAGGTTGGAACGGGGGAACACTGAAGCTTTCTTT. Its protein is CASSPGRLERGNTEAFF. The full variable domain, in which reference TRBV18 and TRBJ1-1 provide the parts outside the CDR3, is NAGVMQNPRHLVRRRGQEARLRCSPMKGHSHVYWYRQLPEEGLKFMVYLQKENIIDESGMPKERFSAEFPKEGPSILRIQQVVRGDSAAYFCASSPGRLERGNTEAFFGQGTRLTVV.

This clone was observed a handful of times. The chain couples TRBV4-1 to TRBJ2-7; 9 nucleotides agree with TRBD1. The CDR3 has 15 residues. The germline gives CDR1 MGHRA, CDR2 YSYEKL. The V and J ends lost 4 bases and 2 bases, in that order; junction bases with no gene match: 6. CDR3 sequence: CASSPGTGSAYEQYF. The CDR3 region has the DNA TGCGCCAGCAGCCCCGGGACAGGGTCGGCCTACGAGCAGTACTTC.

The chain is built from TRBV19 and TRBJ2-1; 11 bases align to TRBD2. The CDR3 runs 13 residues. CDR1 LNHDA and CDR2 SQIVND come from the germline V gene (reference sequence). After removal of 10 bases from V and 5 bases from J, the junction contained 4 bases not matched to a gene. The CDR3 DNA follows: TGTGCCACAGGGACTAGCGGACACAATGAGCAGTTCTTC. It is translated as CATGTSGHNEQFF.

This clone was recorded a few times. The chain's CDR3 is CASSPPPRITTNEKLFF. CDR3 DNA: TGTGCCAGCAGTCCTCCTCCTCGGATAACAACTAATGAAAAACTGTTTTTT. The rearrangement uses TRBV6-8 and TRBJ1-4; D remains ambiguous. Germline V gives CDR1 MNHGY, CDR2 SAAAGT. The CDR3 has 17 amino acids. V was trimmed by 5 bases and J by 0 bases, leaving 16 bases between them.

The genes are TRBV18 and TRBJ2-7, with 11 bases aligning to TRBD1. V dropped 2 bases and J dropped 5; count of bases not matched to a gene: 5. This CDR3 is built from 15 residues. Germline V CDR1 and CDR2: KGHSH, LQKENI. The CDR3 nucleotides read TGTGCCAGCTCACCAGGCGGGACAGGGGGGAACGAGCAGTACTTC. Its protein product is CASSPGGTGGNEQYF.